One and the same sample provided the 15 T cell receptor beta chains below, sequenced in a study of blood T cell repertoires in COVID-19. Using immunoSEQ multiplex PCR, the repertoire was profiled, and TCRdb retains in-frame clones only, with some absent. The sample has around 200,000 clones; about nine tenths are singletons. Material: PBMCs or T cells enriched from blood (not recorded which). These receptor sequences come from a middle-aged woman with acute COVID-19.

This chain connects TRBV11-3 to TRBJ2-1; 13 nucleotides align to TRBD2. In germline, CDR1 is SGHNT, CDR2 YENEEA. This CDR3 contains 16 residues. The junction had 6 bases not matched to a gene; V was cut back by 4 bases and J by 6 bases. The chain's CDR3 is CASSSTSGGAINEQFF. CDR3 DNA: TGTGCCAGCAGCTCAACTAGCGGGGGGGCTATCAATGAGCAGTTCTTC.

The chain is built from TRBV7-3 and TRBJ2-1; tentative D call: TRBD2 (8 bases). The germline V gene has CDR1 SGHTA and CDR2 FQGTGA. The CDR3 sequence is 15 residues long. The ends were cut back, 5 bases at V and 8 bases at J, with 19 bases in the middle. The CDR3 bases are TGTGCCAGCAGCCCCGGGAGGGGGCAGAAGGATGAGCAGTTCTTC. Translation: CASSPGRGQKDEQFF.

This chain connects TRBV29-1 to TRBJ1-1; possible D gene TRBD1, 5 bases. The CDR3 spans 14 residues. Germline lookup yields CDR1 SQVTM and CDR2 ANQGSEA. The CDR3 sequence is CTTQKAGLATEAFF. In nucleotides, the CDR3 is TGCACCACCCAAAAGGCGGGGCTCGCCACTGAAGCTTTCTTT.

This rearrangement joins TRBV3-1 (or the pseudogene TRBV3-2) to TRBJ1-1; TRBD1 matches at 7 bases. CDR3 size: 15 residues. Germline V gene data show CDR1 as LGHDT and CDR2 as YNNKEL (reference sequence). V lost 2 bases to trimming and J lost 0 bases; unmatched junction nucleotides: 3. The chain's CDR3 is CASSQPGQLNTEAFF. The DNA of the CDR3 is TGTGCCAGCAGCCAACCGGGACAGTTGAACACTGAAGCTTTCTTT.

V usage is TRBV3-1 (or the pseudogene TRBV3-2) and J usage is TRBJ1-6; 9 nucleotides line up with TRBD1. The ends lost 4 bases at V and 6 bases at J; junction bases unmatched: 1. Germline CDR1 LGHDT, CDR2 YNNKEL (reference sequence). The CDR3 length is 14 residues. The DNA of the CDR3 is TGTGCCAGCAGCCTGGGACAGGGTAATTCACCCCTCCACTTT. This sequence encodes CASSLGQGNSPLHF.

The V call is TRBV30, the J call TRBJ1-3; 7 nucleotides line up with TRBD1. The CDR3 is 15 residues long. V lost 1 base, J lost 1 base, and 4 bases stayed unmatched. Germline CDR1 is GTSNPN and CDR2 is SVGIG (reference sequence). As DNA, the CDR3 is TGTGCCTGGAGTGGCCACAGGGGATCTGGAAACACCATATATTTT. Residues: CAWSGHRGSGNTIYF.

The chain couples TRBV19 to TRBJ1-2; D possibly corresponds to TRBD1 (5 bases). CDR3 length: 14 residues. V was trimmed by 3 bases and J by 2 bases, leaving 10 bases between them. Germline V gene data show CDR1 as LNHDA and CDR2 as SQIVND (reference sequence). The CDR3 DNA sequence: TGTGCCAGTAGTATCGGGGCGGGAAACTATGGCTACACCTTC. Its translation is CASSIGAGNYGYTF.

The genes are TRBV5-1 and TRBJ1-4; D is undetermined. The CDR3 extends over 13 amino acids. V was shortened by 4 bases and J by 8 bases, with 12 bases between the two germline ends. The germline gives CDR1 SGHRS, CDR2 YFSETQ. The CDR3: CASSQEVDEKLFF. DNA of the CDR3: TGCGCCAGCAGCCAGGAGGTAGACGAAAAACTGTTTTTT.

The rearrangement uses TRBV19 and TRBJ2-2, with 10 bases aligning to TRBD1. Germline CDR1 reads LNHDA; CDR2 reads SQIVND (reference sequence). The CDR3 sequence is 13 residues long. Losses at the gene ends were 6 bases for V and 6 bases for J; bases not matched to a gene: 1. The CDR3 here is CASSGQGAGELFF. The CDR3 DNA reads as TGTGCCAGTAGCGGACAGGGGGCCGGGGAGCTGTTTTTT.

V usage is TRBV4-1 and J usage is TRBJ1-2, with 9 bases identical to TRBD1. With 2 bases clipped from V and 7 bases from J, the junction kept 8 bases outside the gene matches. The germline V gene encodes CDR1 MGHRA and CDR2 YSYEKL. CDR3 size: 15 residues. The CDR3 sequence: CASSQPQGARRGYTF. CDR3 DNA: TGCGCCAGCAGCCAACCACAGGGGGCGCGTCGTGGCTACACCTTC.

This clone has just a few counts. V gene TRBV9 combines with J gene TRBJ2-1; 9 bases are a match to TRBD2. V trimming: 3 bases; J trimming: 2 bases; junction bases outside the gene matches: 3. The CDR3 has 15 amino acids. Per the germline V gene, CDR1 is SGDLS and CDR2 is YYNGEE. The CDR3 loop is CASSESGGTYNEQFF. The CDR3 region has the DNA TGTGCCAGCAGCGAGAGCGGGGGGACCTACAATGAGCAGTTCTTC. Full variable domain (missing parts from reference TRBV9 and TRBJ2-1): DSGVTQTPKHLITATGQRVTLRCSPRSGDLSVYWYQQSLDQGLQFLIQYYNGEERAKGNILERFSAQQFPDLHSELNLSSLELGDSALYFCASSESGGTYNEQFFGPGTRLTVL.

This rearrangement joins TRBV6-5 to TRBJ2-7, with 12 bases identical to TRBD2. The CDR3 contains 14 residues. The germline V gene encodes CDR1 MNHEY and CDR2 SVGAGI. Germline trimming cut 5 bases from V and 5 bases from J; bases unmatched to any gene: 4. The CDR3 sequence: CASSHGLAGNEQYF. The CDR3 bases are TGTGCCAGCAGTCACGGACTAGCGGGAAACGAGCAGTACTTC.

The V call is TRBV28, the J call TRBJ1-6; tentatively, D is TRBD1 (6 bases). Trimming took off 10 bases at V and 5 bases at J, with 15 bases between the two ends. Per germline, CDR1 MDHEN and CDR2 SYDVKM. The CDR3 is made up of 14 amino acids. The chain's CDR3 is CATTLRGNNSPLHF. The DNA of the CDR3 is TGTGCCACCACGTTGAGGGGGAATAATTCACCCCTCCACTTT.

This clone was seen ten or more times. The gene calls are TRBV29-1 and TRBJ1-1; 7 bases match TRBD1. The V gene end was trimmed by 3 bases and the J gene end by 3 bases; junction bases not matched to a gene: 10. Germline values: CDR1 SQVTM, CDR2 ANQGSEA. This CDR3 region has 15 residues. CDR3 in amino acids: CSVETGIRRYTEAFF. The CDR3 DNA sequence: TGCAGCGTTGAGACAGGGATTAGAAGGTACACTGAAGCTTTCTTT.

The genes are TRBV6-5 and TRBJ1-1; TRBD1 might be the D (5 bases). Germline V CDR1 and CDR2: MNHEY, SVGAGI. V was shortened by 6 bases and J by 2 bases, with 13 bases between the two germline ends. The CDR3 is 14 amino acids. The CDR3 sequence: CASRQTGGNTEAFF. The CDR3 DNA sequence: TGTGCCAGCAGACAAACAGGCGGAAACACTGAAGCTTTCTTT.